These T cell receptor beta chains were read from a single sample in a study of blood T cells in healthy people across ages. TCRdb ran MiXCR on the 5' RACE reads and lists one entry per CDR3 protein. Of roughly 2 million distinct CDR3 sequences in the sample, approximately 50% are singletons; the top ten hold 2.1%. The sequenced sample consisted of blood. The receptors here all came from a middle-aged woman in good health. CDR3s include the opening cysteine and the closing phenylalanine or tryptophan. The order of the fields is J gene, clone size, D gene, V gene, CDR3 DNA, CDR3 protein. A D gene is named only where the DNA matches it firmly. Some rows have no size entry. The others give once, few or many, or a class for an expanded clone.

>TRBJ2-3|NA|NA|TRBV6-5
TGTGCCAGCAGTTACTCAGGCAGGGGGAGGGCAGATACGCAGTATTTT
CASSYSGRGRADTQYF
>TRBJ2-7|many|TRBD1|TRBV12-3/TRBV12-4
TGTGCCAGCAGTTTTTGGGGGGACAGGGGGCGCGAGCAGTACTTC
CASSFWGDRGREQYF
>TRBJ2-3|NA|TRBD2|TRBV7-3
TGTGCCAGCAGCTCGCTTAGCGGGGGGGCATCGCAGTATTTT
CASSSLSGGASQYF
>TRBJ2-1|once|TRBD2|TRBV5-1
TGCGCCAGCAGCCCTGGGGCCCCTAGCGGAACCTACAATGAGCAGTTCTTC
CASSPGAPSGTYNEQFF
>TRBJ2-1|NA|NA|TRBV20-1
TGCAGTGCTAATACCGGGACTCAGGGACGAAATGAGCAGTTCTTC
CSANTGTQGRNEQFF
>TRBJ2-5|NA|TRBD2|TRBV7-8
TGTGCCAGCAGCTTAGGGGCTAGCGGGGGTATACAAGAGACCCAGTACTTC
CASSLGASGGIQETQYF
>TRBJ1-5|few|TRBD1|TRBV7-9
TGTGCCAGCAGTCCTGGACAGGGTGAACAGCCCCAGCATTTT
CASSPGQGEQPQHF
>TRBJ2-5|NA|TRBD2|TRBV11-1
TGTGCCAGCAGCACCCTTGGGGCTAGCGGGAACCAAGAGACCCAGTACTTC
CASSTLGASGNQETQYF
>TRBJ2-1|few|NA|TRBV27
TGTGCCAGCAGTTCCGTCCAGGGTAGTGAGCAGTTCTTC
CASSSVQGSEQFF
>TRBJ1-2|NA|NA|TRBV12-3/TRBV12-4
TGTGCCAGCGGGGAAGACAGGAACTATGGCTACACCTTC
CASGEDRNYGYTF
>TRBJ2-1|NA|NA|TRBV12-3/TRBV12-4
TGTGCCAGCAGTTTAGGGGTAGTCGGGGAGCAGTTCTTC
CASSLGVVGEQFF
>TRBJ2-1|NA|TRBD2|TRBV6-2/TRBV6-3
TGTGCCAGCAGTTCCCAGCGGGGGGCGAGCTCCTACGAGCAGTTCTTC
CASSSQRGASSYEQFF
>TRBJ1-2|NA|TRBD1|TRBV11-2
TGTGCCAGCAGCTCGAGAAGGGACAGGGGCTATGGCTACACCTTC
CASSSRRDRGYGYTF
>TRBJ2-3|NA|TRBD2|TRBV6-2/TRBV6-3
TGTGCCAGCAGTTACGCCGCCGGGGGGGCGGCAGATACGCAGTATTTT
CASSYAAGGAADTQYF
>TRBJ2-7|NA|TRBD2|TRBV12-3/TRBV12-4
TGTGCCAGCACCACTTTAGCGGGAAGCTCCTACGAGCAGTACTTC
CASTTLAGSSYEQYF
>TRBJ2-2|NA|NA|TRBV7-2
TGTGCCAGCAGCTTAGGGCAGGGTAGGAGGGAGCTGTTTTTT
CASSLGQGRRELFF
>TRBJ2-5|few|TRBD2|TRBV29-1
TGCAGCGTTGAAATTCTAGCGGAAGGAGAGACCCAGTACTTC
CSVEILAEGETQYF
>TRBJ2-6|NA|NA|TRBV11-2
TGTGCCAGCAGCTTACCTTCTTTCTCTGGGGCCAACGTCCTGACTTTC
CASSLPSFSGANVLTF
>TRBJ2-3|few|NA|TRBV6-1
TGTGCCAGCAGTGAACCGGGCCGCAGCACAGATACGCAGTATTTT
CASSEPGRSTDTQYF
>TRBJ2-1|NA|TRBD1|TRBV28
TGTGCCAGCAGTTTATGGACGGGACAGGGGGGAAATGAGCAGTTCTTC
CASSLWTGQGGNEQFF
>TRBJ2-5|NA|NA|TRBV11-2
TGTGCCAGCAGCTCAATTCTGAGTGGGGTCCTACGTCAAGGGACCCAGTACTTC
CASSSILSGVLRQGTQYF
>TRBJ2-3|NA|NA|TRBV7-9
TGTGCCAGCGGCCTAGGAGGTGGGGGGATCACAGATACGCAGTATTTT
CASGLGGGGITDTQYF
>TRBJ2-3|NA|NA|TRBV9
TGTGCCAGCAGCGTAGCCGGAGGCGATACGCAGTATTTT
CASSVAGGDTQYF
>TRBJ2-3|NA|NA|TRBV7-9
TGTGCCAGCAGCTTACTAGCGTCCCAGTCCATGGCGCAGTATTTT
CASSLLASQSMAQYF
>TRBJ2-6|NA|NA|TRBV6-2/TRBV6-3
TGTGCCAGCAGTTACATGGGGGACACTGGGGCCAACGTCCTGACTTTC
CASSYMGDTGANVLTF
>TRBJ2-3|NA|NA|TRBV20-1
TGCAGTGCCCCCCTACTGGGACGCACAGATACGCAGTATTTT
CSAPLLGRTDTQYF
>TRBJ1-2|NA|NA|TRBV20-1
TGCAGTGCTAGAGTTGGACGGGGGCGGAACTATGGCTACACCTTC
CSARVGRGRNYGYTF
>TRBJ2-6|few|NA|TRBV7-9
TGTGCCAGCAGCTTAGTTAGGAGTCCTGGGGCCAACGTCCTGACTTTC
CASSLVRSPGANVLTF
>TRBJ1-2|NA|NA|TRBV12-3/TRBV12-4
TGTGCCAGCATGGCCGAGACCGCCTACTATGGCTACACCTTC
CASMAETAYYGYTF
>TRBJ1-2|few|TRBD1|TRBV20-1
TGCAGTGCTAGGGTAACCGGGACAGGGGTCGACTATGGCTACACCTTC
CSARVTGTGVDYGYTF
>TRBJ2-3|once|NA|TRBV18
TGTGCCAGCTCACCAATATTAGGGACACCTAGCACAGATACGCAGTATTTT
CASSPILGTPSTDTQYF
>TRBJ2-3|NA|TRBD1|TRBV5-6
TGTGCCAGCAGGGGCAGGGGGCGTCAAGATACGCAGTATTTT
CASRGRGRQDTQYF
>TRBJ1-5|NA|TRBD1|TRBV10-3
TGTGCCATCACAAGCTTACGACAACAGGGGGCCCCCGCCAATCAGCCCCAGCATTTT
CAITSLRQQGAPANQPQHF
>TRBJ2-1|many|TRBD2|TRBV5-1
TGTGCCAGCAGCCTTGGGACTAGCGGGTACAATGAGCAGTTCTTC
CASSLGTSGYNEQFF
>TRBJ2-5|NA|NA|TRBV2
TGTGCCACCCAAGGGGGGGGAGAGACCCAGTACTTC
CATQGGGETQYF
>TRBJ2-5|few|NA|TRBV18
TGTGCCAGCACCAGGGGGGTCGAGGAGACCCAGTACTTC
CASTRGVEETQYF
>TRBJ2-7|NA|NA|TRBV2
TGTGCCAGCAGGGACGGGGGCCTAAGCTCCTACGAGCAGTACTTC
CASRDGGLSSYEQYF
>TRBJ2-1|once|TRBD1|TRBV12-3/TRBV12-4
TGTGCCAGCAACCCGACAGGGGAGGTCAAGGAGCAGTTCTTC
CASNPTGEVKEQFF
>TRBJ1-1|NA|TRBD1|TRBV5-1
TGCGCCAGCAGCTCCAAATTTGGACAGGGTGGGAGGAACACTGAAGCTTTCTTT
CASSSKFGQGGRNTEAFF
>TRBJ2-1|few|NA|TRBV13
TGTGCCAGCAGCCCGGAGCCACGAAATGAGCAGTTCTTC
CASSPEPRNEQFF